What follows are 29 T cell receptor beta chains derived from one specimen sequenced in a study of blood T cell repertoires in COVID-19 (dated by TCRdb to 2020 to 2021). Libraries were built with the immunoSEQ multiplex PCR assay. Sourced from immuneACCESS, this table was stored by TCRdb with only in-frame sequences that have V and J called. A share of the clones is absent; for the studies checked, an unresolved V gene accounts for under half, and the remainder has no known explanation. In all, the sample holds 190,000 or so clones, and around 87% of those were seen once. The ten most abundant clones make up less than 3.5% of the sample. Sequenced sample: peripheral blood. The source is a man aged 35 to 55 with active or convalescent COVID-19.

V gene TRBV9 combines with J gene TRBJ1-4; 7 nucleotides match TRBD1. V trimming: 2 bases; J trimming: 2 bases; junction bases outside the gene matches: 6. CDR1 is SGDLS, CDR2 YYNGEE, per germline. The CDR3 totals 16 residues. The CDR3 loop is CASSVAGGETNEKLFF. In DNA form, the CDR3 reads TGTGCCAGCAGCGTGGCAGGGGGTGAGACTAATGAAAAACTGTTTTTT.

The rearrangement joins TRBV11-2 to TRBJ2-3; 7 positions agree with TRBD2. Looked up from germline, CDR1 is SGHAT and CDR2 is FQNNGV. This CDR3 region has 18 residues. V was pared by 3 bases and J by 3 bases, with 15 bases of the junction left unmatched. The CDR3 coding sequence is TGTGCCAGCAGCTTGGGTCCGGGTGAACTAGCGAGAACAGATACGCAGTATTTT. Translated: CASSLGPGELARTDTQYF.

V gene TRBV19 combines with J gene TRBJ2-7; the D gene is possibly TRBD1 (6 bases). The CDR3 runs 13 residues. V lost 5 bases and J 1 base, leaving 9 bases between the germline ends. CDR1 is LNHDA, CDR2 SQIVND, per germline (reference sequence). The CDR3 spells CASSWDMSYEQYF. The CDR3 region has the DNA TGTGCCAGTAGTTGGGACATGTCCTACGAGCAGTACTTC.

This chain's CDR3 is CASSVDLGQAIGNTIYF. In DNA form, the CDR3 reads TGTGCCAGCAGCGTAGACTTAGGACAGGCTATTGGAAACACCATATATTTT. The rearrangement joins TRBV9 to TRBJ1-3; 7 positions agree with TRBD1. CDR3 length: 17 amino acids. Trimming removed 0 bases from V and 3 bases from J; junction bases left unmatched: 9. The germline V gene encodes CDR1 SGDLS and CDR2 YYNGEE.

The count of this clone is one. The rearrangement joins TRBV6-2 or TRBV6-3 to TRBJ1-5; D is unresolved. CDR1 is MNHEY, CDR2 SVGEGT, per germline. V shed 3 bases and J shed 1 base, with 10 bases lying between them. This CDR3 has 15 residues. The CDR3 sequence: CASSYGTYSNQPQHF. The CDR3 region has the DNA TGTGCCAGCAGTTATGGCACATACAGCAATCAGCCCCAGCATTTT.

This chain joins TRBV5-4 and TRBJ2-1, with 8 bases aligning to TRBD1. Trimming at V came to 4 bases and at J to 6 bases, leaving 9 bases not matched to a gene. Germline values: CDR1 SGHNT, CDR2 YYREEE (reference sequence). This CDR3 is built from 15 residues. The CDR3 bases are TGTGCCAGCAGCCGCCCCCGGACAGGGAGCAATGAGCAGTTCTTC. This codes for CASSRPRTGSNEQFF.

The sample holds one count of this clone. The chain couples TRBV11-3 to TRBJ2-6; 8 nucleotides match TRBD1. The CDR3 runs to 16 residues. Germline V gene sequence: CDR1 SGHNT, CDR2 YENEEA. V gave up 2 bases and J gave up 4 bases; unmatched junction bases: 4. CDR3 residues: CASSLQGALGANVLTF. In DNA, the CDR3 is TGTGCCAGCAGCTTACAGGGGGCACTGGGGGCCAACGTCCTGACTTTC.

The chain recombines TRBV3-1 (or the pseudogene TRBV3-2) with TRBJ2-5; D might be TRBD1 (5 bases). The V end lost 1 base, the J end lost 5 bases, and 8 bases lay between the germline ends. From germline, CDR1 is LGHDT and CDR2 YNNKEL (reference sequence). The CDR3 spans 13 residues. The CDR3 loop reads CASSQARAETQYF. The CDR3 bases are TGTGCCAGCAGCCAAGCCAGGGCTGAGACCCAGTACTTC.

The CDR3: CASSRITTLTDTQYF. In nucleotides, the CDR3 is TGTGCCAGTAGTCGAATTACGACTCTCACAGATACGCAGTATTTT. The V and J genes are TRBV19 and TRBJ2-3; D gene unclear. CDR3 length equals 15 residues. The germline V and J ends were trimmed by 5 bases and 2 bases, with 14 bases remaining between them. Germline lookup yields CDR1 LNHDA and CDR2 SQIVND (reference sequence).

V gene TRBV2 combines with J gene TRBJ2-2, with 7 bases lining up with TRBD1. CDR1 and CDR2 from the germline V gene are SNHLY and FYNNEI. The CDR3 has 15 amino acids. The J segment lost 5 bases and the V segment lost 3 bases, leaving 6 bases of the junction unmatched. As DNA, the CDR3 is TGTGCCAGCAGTGAGACAGGGAAGCGTACCGGGGAGCTGTTTTTT. This translates into CASSETGKRTGELFF.

This CDR3 is CASSLEPEGSSDTQYF. CDR3 DNA sequence: TGTGCCAGCAGCTTGGAGCCGGAGGGGAGTTCAGATACGCAGTATTTT. This sequence joins TRBV5-4 and TRBJ2-3; maybe TRBD2 (6 bases). The germline gives CDR1 SGHNT, CDR2 YYREEE (reference sequence). V was clipped by 0 bases and J by 4 bases, with 15 bases between them. This CDR3 spans 16 amino acids. Combining the CDR3 with reference TRBV5-4 and TRBJ2-3 gives the whole variable domain ETGVTQSPTHLIKTRGQQVTLRCSSQSGHNTVSWYQQALGQGPQFIFQYYREEENGRGNFPPRFSGLQFPNYSSELNVNALELDDSALYLCASSLEPEGSSDTQYFGPGTRLTVL.

This clone was counted a single time. The chain employs TRBV7-8 and TRBJ2-1; 10 nucleotides match TRBD2. This CDR3 has 18 amino acids. Germline V gives CDR1 SGHVS, CDR2 FQNEAQ. The V and J ends lost 5 bases and 0 bases, in that order; junction bases with no gene match: 10. The CDR3 DNA sequence: TGTGCCAGCAGCCTCTACCATAGCGGGGGGCCCTCCTACAATGAGCAGTTCTTC. Its protein is CASSLYHSGGPSYNEQFF.

The chain recombines TRBV7-6 with TRBJ2-1, with D maybe TRBD2 (5 bases). In germline, CDR1 is SGHVS, CDR2 FNYEAQ. Trimming pared 5 bases from V and 0 bases from J, leaving 8 bases between. The CDR3 covers 14 residues. The CDR3 DNA is TGTGCCAGCAGCCTGGGGAGCTCCTACAATGAGCAGTTCTTC. Protein: CASSLGSSYNEQFF.

The chain employs TRBV18 and TRBJ1-5; 7 bases are shared with TRBD1. This CDR3 comprises 15 residues. The ends lost 6 bases at V and 2 bases at J; junction bases unmatched: 7. CDR1 and CDR2 from the germline V gene are KGHSH and LQKENI. CDR3 sequence (DNA): TGTGCCAGCTCTCGCGGACAGGTGGGCAATCAGCCCCAGCATTTT. This codes for CASSRGQVGNQPQHF. The full variable domain, with the rest looked up from reference TRBV18 and TRBJ1-5, is NAGVMQNPRHLVRRRGQEARLRCSPMKGHSHVYWYRQLPEEGLKFMVYLQKENIIDESGMPKERFSAEFPKEGPSILRIQQVVRGDSAAYFCASSRGQVGNQPQHFGDGTRLSIL.

The chain recombines TRBV5-4 with TRBJ2-6; no clear D gene. The V gene's germline CDR1 is SGHNT and CDR2 YYREEE (reference sequence). The CDR3 is made up of 16 amino acids. V was pared by 1 base and J by 0 bases, with 8 bases between. The CDR3 DNA reads as TGTGCCAGCAGCTTGTCACAGTACTCTGGGGCCAACGTCCTGACTTTC. It yields the protein CASSLSQYSGANVLTF.

The chain couples TRBV7-9 to TRBJ1-1; the D is unclear. This CDR3 contains 11 residues. Between the trimmed V and J ends, which lost 6 bases and 7 bases, there was a span of 9 bases. The V gene's germline CDR1 is SEHNR and CDR2 FQNEAQ (reference sequence). DNA for the CDR3: TGTGCCAGCAGGGAGGCCATTGAAGCTTTCTTT. Translating gives CASREAIEAFF.

The V and J genes are TRBV5-1 and TRBJ1-3, with unresolved D. CDR3 size: 14 residues. Looked up from germline, CDR1 is SGHRS and CDR2 is YFSETQ. The V end lost 1 base, the J end lost 0 bases, and 5 bases lay between the germline ends. The CDR3 here is CASSLLNSGNTIYF. The CDR3 DNA reads as TGCGCCAGCAGCTTGTTAAACTCTGGAAACACCATATATTTT. Full variable domain (remainder filled in from reference TRBV5-1 and TRBJ1-3): KAGVTQTPRYLIKTRGQQVTLSCSPISGHRSVSWYQQTPGQGLQFLFEYFSETQRNKGNFPGRFSGRQFSNSRSEMNVSTLELGDSALYLCASSLLNSGNTIYFGEGSWLTVV.

The chain employs TRBV9 and TRBJ1-5; 9 bases agree with TRBD1. The CDR3 has 14 amino acids. With V trimmed by 3 bases and J by 7 bases, 5 bases remained unmatched. The germline gives CDR1 SGDLS, CDR2 YYNGEE. The CDR3 reads CASSEGQGGQPQHF. The CDR3 DNA reads as TGTGCCAGCAGCGAGGGACAGGGTGGCCAGCCCCAGCATTTT.

This chain links TRBV5-6 with TRBJ2-6, with 9 bases that match TRBD1. V lost 0 bases to trimming and J lost 2 bases; unmatched junction nucleotides: 0. This CDR3 contains 16 residues. Germline lookup yields CDR1 SGHDT and CDR2 YYEEEE. The CDR3 nucleotides are TGTGCCAGCAGCTTGGGGACAGGGGCTGGGGCCAACGTCCTGACTTTC. This gives the protein CASSLGTGAGANVLTF.

The gene calls are TRBV7-8 and TRBJ1-5, with TRBD1 identical over 9 bases. Germline CDR1 and CDR2: SGHVS and FQNEAQ. The junction had 9 bases not matched to a gene; V was cut back by 1 base and J by 5 bases. This CDR3 has 17 residues. CDR3 sequence (DNA): TGTGCCAGCAGCTTAGTTCCGGACAGGGGAGTTGATCAGCCCCAGCATTTT. Its protein product is CASSLVPDRGVDQPQHF.

The rearrangement links TRBV2 to TRBJ1-4; 7 bases line up with TRBD1. Looked up from germline, CDR1 is SNHLY and CDR2 is FYNNEI. This CDR3 is built from 16 residues. With 4 bases clipped from V and 8 bases from J, the junction kept 13 bases outside the gene matches. The CDR3 protein is CASSALGRGRGEKLFF. CDR3 DNA sequence: TGTGCCAGCAGTGCCCTCGGGAGGGGGCGAGGAGAAAAACTGTTTTTT.

V usage is TRBV12-3 or TRBV12-4 and J usage is TRBJ2-4; possible D gene TRBD2, 5 bases. The CDR3 has 12 amino acids. V lost 8 bases and J 0 bases, leaving 5 bases between the germline ends. The CDR3 nucleotides read TGTGCCAGCGGACTAGCCAAAAACATTCAGTACTTC. It codes for CASGLAKNIQYF.

The genes are TRBV4-1 and TRBJ1-2; D call uncertain. The germline gives CDR1 MGHRA, CDR2 YSYEKL. The V end lost 1 base, the J end lost 5 bases, and 14 bases lay between the germline ends. This CDR3 is built from 15 residues. The CDR3 sequence: CASSQVQEGLYGYTF. The DNA of the CDR3 is TGCGCCAGCAGCCAAGTCCAGGAAGGACTTTATGGCTACACCTTC.

The rearrangement links TRBV29-1 to TRBJ2-7; possible D gene TRBD1, 5 bases. V was clipped by 7 bases and J by 6 bases, with 19 bases between them. Germline CDR1 is SQVTM and CDR2 is ANQGSEA. CDR3 length equals 13 residues. In DNA form, the CDR3 reads TGCAGCGCCGTATCTTTTGGGGCTGGCGAGCAGTACTTC. This codes for CSAVSFGAGEQYF.

V and J are TRBV3-1 (or the pseudogene TRBV3-2) and TRBJ2-3; 9 bases fit TRBD1. The CDR3 covers 17 residues. Germline V gives CDR1 LGHDT, CDR2 YNNKEL (reference sequence). V shed 5 bases, J shed 3 bases, and the junction held 12 bases outside the gene matches. DNA of the CDR3: TGTGCCAGCAGCTTCGGGGACCCGGGACAGGGTACAGATACGCAGTATTTT. This encodes CASSFGDPGQGTDTQYF.

The chain is built from TRBV7-2 and TRBJ1-3; D remains unclear. This CDR3 has 12 amino acids. Trimming cost V 4 bases and J 3 bases, with 4 bases left between them. Germline V CDR1 and CDR2: SGHTA, FQGNSA. The CDR3: CASSSLGNTIYF. CDR3 DNA sequence: TGTGCCAGCAGCTCCCTTGGAAACACCATATATTTT.

The rearrangement joins TRBV6-2 or TRBV6-3 to TRBJ1-5; D is possibly TRBD1 (5 bases). In germline, CDR1 is MNHEY, CDR2 SVGEGT. Trimming left V 0 bases short and J 7 bases short, with 10 bases between. The length of the CDR3 is 14 residues. The CDR3: CASSYSKGNQPQHF. The DNA of the CDR3 is TGTGCCAGCAGTTACTCGAAGGGGAACCAGCCCCAGCATTTT.

The CDR3 sequence: CASSLDRVTGELFF. The CDR3 DNA sequence: TGTGCCAGCAGCTTGGATCGGGTCACCGGGGAGCTGTTTTTT. The V gene is TRBV5-4, the J gene TRBJ2-2; D not certain. The germline gives CDR1 SGHNT, CDR2 YYREEE (reference sequence). The CDR3 covers 14 residues. V was cut by 0 bases and J by 4 bases, with 7 bases left in between.

The chain couples TRBV5-6 to TRBJ2-7, with TRBD2 as a possible D gene (5 bases). The CDR3 loop spans 15 amino acids. V lost 4 bases, J lost 1 base, and 15 bases lay in between. Germline-derived CDR1 and CDR2 are SGHDT and YYEEEE. The CDR3 DNA reads TGTGCCAGCAGCCGACCGGGATATCGATCCTACGAGCAGTACTTC. It yields the protein CASSRPGYRSYEQYF. The variable domain in full, with the rest retrieved from reference TRBV5-6 and TRBJ2-7, is DAGVTQSPTHLIKTRGQQVTLRCSPKSGHDTVSWYQQALGQGPQFIFQYYEEEERQRGNFPDRFSGHQFPNYSSELNVNALLLGDSALYLCASSRPGYRSYEQYFGPGTRLTVT.